Following are 22 T cell receptor beta chains from one sample sequenced in a study of shared clonotypes between healthy human individuals. This table comes from immunoSEQ multiplex PCR, and its TCRdb copy is limited to in-frame clones, with some not included. The repertoire holds some 1 million clones, with around 74% as singletons. Sequenced material: memory CD4+ T cells sorted from blood. Subset denoted: CD45RA-negative fraction. The receptors derive from a man younger than 30 in good health.

The rearrangement uses TRBV6-1 and TRBJ2-7; maybe TRBD2 (5 bases). Trimming stripped 8 bases from V and 2 bases from J, with 10 bases between. The CDR3 has 12 amino acids. From germline, CDR1 is MNHNS and CDR2 SASEGT. CDR3 residues: CASERVPYEQYF. As DNA, the CDR3 is TGTGCCAGCGAGAGGGTCCCCTACGAGCAGTACTTC.

As DNA, the CDR3 is TGTGCCAGTAGTACCGGACTAGCGGGAGATGAGACCCAGTACTTC. It is translated as CASSTGLAGDETQYF. The rearrangement links TRBV19 to TRBJ2-5, with TRBD2 matching 13 bases. The germline gives CDR1 LNHDA, CDR2 SQIVND (reference sequence). The CDR3 is 15 residues long. Losses at the gene ends were 4 bases for V and 5 bases for J; bases not matched to a gene: 4. Full variable domain (rest looked up from reference TRBV19 and TRBJ2-5): DGGITQSPKYLFRKEGQNVTLSCEQNLNHDAMYWYRQDPGQGLRLIYYSQIVNDFQKGDIAEGYSVSREKKESFPLTVTSAQKNPTAFYLCASSTGLAGDETQYFGPGTRLLVL.

This rearrangement joins TRBV14 to TRBJ1-1; unclear D gene. V was trimmed by 1 base and J by 11 bases, leaving 11 bases between them. CDR1 is SGHDN, CDR2 FVKESK, per germline. The CDR3 runs 12 residues. The CDR3 DNA reads TGTGCCAGCAGCCAAGGCAGCCTTCAGGCTTTCTTT. It encodes CASSQGSLQAFF.

The chain recombines TRBV21-1 with TRBJ2-7; the D call in the table, TRBD1, was not verified against the DNA. TRBV21-1 is a pseudogene locus. This CDR3 has 19 amino acids. The CDR3 DNA follows: TGTGCCAGCAGCAAAGAAGGGGGCCAGGACTTACCGAGCTCCTACGAGCAGTACTTC. Residues: CASSKEGGQDLPSSYEQYF.

This clone was seen a handful of times. The chain joins TRBV30 to TRBJ1-1, with no clear D. Trimming removed 5 bases from V and 5 bases from J, with 18 bases in between. The CDR3 spans 14 residues. Germline V gene data show CDR1 as GTSNPN and CDR2 as SVGIG (reference sequence). CDR3 residues: CAWGSAARRTEAFF. In nucleotides, the CDR3 is TGTGCCTGGGGTAGTGCGGCCAGGAGGACTGAAGCTTTCTTT.

V is TRBV7-9 and J is TRBJ2-1; D remains unclear. The CDR3 is 18 residues long. The ends were cut back, 0 bases at V and 0 bases at J, with 15 bases in the middle. Germline V gene sequence: CDR1 SEHNR, CDR2 FQNEAQ (reference sequence). The CDR3 sequence is CASSLAGDSLRSYNEQFF. The CDR3 region has the DNA TGTGCCAGCAGCTTAGCCGGCGACTCCCTCCGCTCCTACAATGAGCAGTTCTTC.

This clone was observed a single time. This chain uses TRBV30 with TRBJ2-5, with D unclear. CDR3 length equals 15 residues. V gave up 0 bases and J gave up 1 base, with 12 bases separating them. Looked up from germline, CDR1 is GTSNPN and CDR2 is SVGIG (reference sequence). The CDR3 nucleotides are TGTGCCTGGAGTGTACAGAGACAACTCCAAGAGACCCAGTACTTC. As protein: CAWSVQRQLQETQYF.

This clone came up once. This chain uses TRBV19 with TRBJ2-2; D possibly matches TRBD1 or TRBD2 (5 bases each). V lost 6 bases to trimming and J lost 1 base, with 9 bases between them. Germline CDR1 and CDR2: LNHDA and SQIVND (reference sequence). The CDR3 extends over 14 amino acids. The DNA for the CDR3 is TGTGCCAGTAGCACAGGACTGAACACCGGGGAGCTGTTTTTT. Amino acid sequence: CASSTGLNTGELFF.

A few counts support this clone. This rearrangement joins TRBV6-1 to TRBJ1-4; TRBD1 is a possible D gene (5 bases). The CDR3 consists of 14 residues. The V gene lost 8 bases and the J gene lost 8 bases, with 18 bases spanning the gap. Germline CDR1 MNHNS, CDR2 SASEGT. CDR3: CASGSRRGVEKLFF. As DNA, the CDR3 is TGTGCCAGCGGTAGTAGGCGAGGGGTCGAAAAACTGTTTTTT.

J is TRBJ1-5 and V is TRBV6-1; TRBD1 aligns across 11 bases. The V gene end was trimmed by 4 bases and the J gene end by 7 bases; junction bases not matched to a gene: 0. There are 13 residues in the CDR3. Germline V gene lookup returns CDR1 MNHNS and CDR2 SASEGT. As DNA, the CDR3 is TGTGCCAGCAGTGGGACAGGGGGCCAGCCCCAGCATTTT. Translating it yields CASSGTGGQPQHF.

The chain couples TRBV2 to TRBJ2-2; 8 bases agree with TRBD2. V was pared by 7 bases and J by 4 bases, with 11 bases of the junction left unmatched. CDR3 length equals 16 residues. Germline V gene data show CDR1 as SNHLY and CDR2 as FYNNEI. The CDR3 reads CASTPGLGMGTGELFF. CDR3 nucleotide sequence: TGTGCCAGCACTCCGGGACTAGGGATGGGCACCGGGGAGCTGTTTTTT.

V usage is TRBV2 and J usage is TRBJ1-3; possibly TRBD1 for D (5 bases). V lost 4 bases and J lost 2, with 12 bases in between. This CDR3 region has 15 residues. Germline values: CDR1 SNHLY, CDR2 FYNNEI. The CDR3 spells CASSGQGLTGNTIYF. The DNA of the CDR3 is TGTGCCAGCAGTGGTCAGGGTTTGACTGGAAACACCATATATTTT.

The chain is built from TRBV5-4 and TRBJ1-4, with D possibly being TRBD1 (5 bases). Trimming stripped 4 bases from V and 8 bases from J, with 18 bases between. The CDR3 is 15 residues long. Germline V gene sequence: CDR1 SGHNT, CDR2 YYREEE (reference sequence). The CDR3 DNA reads TGTGCCAGCAGCCCCTCCGGGACCCCCGGGGAAAAACTGTTTTTT. This encodes CASSPSGTPGEKLFF.

This clone was picked up a small number of times. The chain joins TRBV10-2 to TRBJ2-7; 11 nucleotides match TRBD2. Germline V gene data show CDR1 as WSHSY and CDR2 as SAAADI. The CDR3 has 14 amino acids. V trimming: 10 bases; J trimming: 7 bases; junction bases outside the gene matches: 12. In DNA form, the CDR3 reads TGCGCCACCCAAGTAGCGGGAGGGCCAGGAGAGCAGTACTTC. As protein: CATQVAGGPGEQYF.

J is TRBJ2-1 and V is TRBV20-1; tentatively, D is TRBD1 or TRBD2 (5 bases each). Germline V gives CDR1 DFQATT, CDR2 SNEGSKA (reference sequence). The germline V and J ends were trimmed by 3 bases and 8 bases, with 8 bases remaining between them. The CDR3 extends over 11 amino acids. The CDR3 DNA reads as TGCAGTGCTAGCCCGGGGCATGAGCAGTTCTTC. Translated: CSASPGHEQFF.

V usage is TRBV28 and J usage is TRBJ2-1; 16 positions match TRBD2. In germline, CDR1 is MDHEN, CDR2 SYDVKM. This CDR3 has 16 amino acids. J gave up 3 bases and V 5 bases, and 1 base lay outside the gene matches. The CDR3 region is CASSGTSGRGYNEQFF. DNA of the CDR3: TGTGCCAGCAGTGGGACTAGCGGGAGGGGCTACAATGAGCAGTTCTTC.

This chain uses TRBV5-1 with TRBJ1-1, with TRBD1 matching over 9 bases. The V gene's germline CDR1 is SGHRS and CDR2 YFSETQ. V was pared by 0 bases and J by 12 bases, with 9 bases of the junction left unmatched. The CDR3 extends over 14 amino acids. The CDR3 DNA sequence: TGCGCCAGCAGCTTGGATCAGGACAGGGGAAGCTCTTTCTTT. This codes for CASSLDQDRGSSFF.

The chain uses TRBV23-1 and TRBJ2-1; a possible D gene is TRBD2 (6 bases). TRBV23-1 is designated an ORF whose function remains uncertain. The CDR3 covers 16 residues. Trimming shortened V by 6 bases and J by 2 bases, and 17 bases separated the two germline ends. The DNA for the CDR3 is TGCGCCAGCAGCCCTAAGGCGCGGGAAGCCTACAATGAGCAGTTCTTC. It encodes CASSPKAREAYNEQFF.

The chain couples TRBV29-1 to TRBJ2-7, with D perhaps TRBD1 (6 bases). V shed 7 bases and J shed 5 bases, with 18 bases lying between them. Germline assignment: CDR1 SQVTM and CDR2 ANQGSEA. The CDR3 consists of 13 residues. The CDR3 DNA reads TGCAGCGCCTCCGGGGACAAGATTAACGAGCAGTACTTC. Translated: CSASGDKINEQYF.

This rearrangement joins TRBV10-1 to TRBJ2-3; possible D gene TRBD1, 5 bases. The CDR3 totals 15 residues. The V gene's germline CDR1 is WNHNN and CDR2 SYGVQD (reference sequence). Trimming took off 3 bases at V and 7 bases at J, with 17 bases between the two ends. CDR3 in amino acids: CASSEMRSGSNTQYF. DNA for the CDR3: TGCGCCAGCAGTGAAATGAGGTCAGGGTCAAATACGCAGTATTTT.

The chain employs TRBV5-1 and TRBJ2-7; TRBD1 matches at 8 bases. This CDR3 is 18 amino acids long. CDR1 and CDR2 from the germline V gene are SGHRS and YFSETQ. The junction had 18 bases not matched to a gene; V was cut back by 7 bases and J by 0 bases. CDR3 region: CASGGQGTGRSSSYEQYF. Written as DNA, the CDR3 is TGCGCCAGCGGAGGACAGGGAACGGGCCGATCGAGCTCCTACGAGCAGTACTTC.

The chain has TRBV12-5 and TRBJ2-1, with 11 nucleotides matching TRBD2. The V and J ends lost 7 bases and 9 bases, in that order; junction bases with no gene match: 8. The germline gives CDR1 LGHNT, CDR2 FRNRAP. This CDR3 region has 14 residues. The CDR3 DNA sequence: TGTGCTAGTGCCTTAGCGGGAGGGCCTGGTGAGCAGTTCTTC. It translates to CASALAGGPGEQFF.